This T cell receptor (beta chain) is from a study of a mutant IDH1 vaccine in newly diagnosed glioma. As for this clone: Its target is not known.

This CDR3 has 14 residues. The V gene end was trimmed by 0 bases and the J gene end by 4 bases; junction bases not matched to a gene: 1. CDR1 GTSNPN and CDR2 SVGIG come from the germline V gene (reference sequence). The assay was immunoSEQ multiplex PCR, and TCRdb's table has in-frame clones only and misses some. The sample includes approximately 41,000 clones, 80% to 90% of them seen just once. Specified time point: week 35, safety follow-up. Alongside topical imiquimod, each dose of vaccine comprised 300 ug of mutant IDH1 20-mer peptide. The vaccination schedule gave patients eight doses in weeks 1, 3, 5, 7, 11, 15, 19 and 23.

The clonotype was recovered from a man aged 35-49 years with glioma. The sample was PBMCs, taken from a glioma patient whose treatment included an IDH1 peptide vaccine. The genes are TRBV30 and TRBJ1-5; TRBD1 matches 9 bases. In nucleotides, the CDR3 is TGTGCCTGGAGTGTAGGGACAGGGAATCAGCCCCAGCATTTT. This encodes CAWSVGTGNQPQHF.